This is a list of T cell receptor beta chains from one sample in a study of T cells after yellow fever vaccination. From the 5' RACE reads, TCRdb called clonotypes with MiXCR, one entry per CDR3 protein. The data contain approximately 240,000 distinct CDR3 sequences, roughly 3.5% of them seen just once; the ten biggest clones take up over 15%. This material consisted of PBMCs, taken 15 days after the yellow fever booster vaccination. These TCRs come from a man between 18 and 29 years old who received the YFV17D yellow fever vaccine. Each CDR3 is given with its conserved first and last residue. Fields, in order: CDR3 DNA, CDR3 protein, D gene, CDR3 length, V gene, J gene, clone size. D genes are given only for firm matches. Expanded clones are given a class, and other clones once, few, many or no size at all.

CDR3nt: TGCGCCAGCAGCCAAGTCATTCTAGCCGGGGAGCTGTTTTTT
CDR3aa: CASSQVILAGELFF
d_gene: -
len: 14
v_gene: TRBV4-1
j_gene: TRBJ2-2
abundance: many

CDR3nt: TGTGCCAGCTCACCAAATGAGCAAGGTAGCGCCTCCCAAGAGACCCAGTACTTC
CDR3aa: CASSPNEQGSASQETQYF
d_gene: -
len: 18
v_gene: TRBV18
j_gene: TRBJ2-5
abundance: many

CDR3nt: TGTGCCAGCAGTTTATCCAGGACAGGGTATTCACCCCTCCACTTT
CDR3aa: CASSLSRTGYSPLHF
d_gene: TRBD1
len: 15
v_gene: TRBV27
j_gene: TRBJ1-6
abundance: few

CDR3nt: TGTGCCAGCAGCCAAGGGACAGGAGCTAACTATGGCTACACCTTC
CDR3aa: CASSQGTGANYGYTF
d_gene: TRBD1
len: 15
v_gene: TRBV14
j_gene: TRBJ1-2
abundance: few

CDR3nt: TGCAGTGCTAGAGGACTAGCGGGGTTTTATAAAGGGTTCTTC
CDR3aa: CSARGLAGFYKGFF
d_gene: TRBD2
len: 14
v_gene: TRBV20-1
j_gene: TRBJ2-1
abundance: many

CDR3nt: TGTGCCAGCAGTTTATCCATCCCGAACACTGAAGCTTTCTTT
CDR3aa: CASSLSIPNTEAFF
d_gene: -
len: 14
v_gene: TRBV6-5
j_gene: TRBJ1-1
abundance: many

CDR3nt: TGTGCCAGCAGCTTATCCGGGGACAGGAGGATCTATGGCTACACCTTC
CDR3aa: CASSLSGDRRIYGYTF
d_gene: TRBD1
len: 16
v_gene: TRBV5-6
j_gene: TRBJ1-2
abundance: many

CDR3nt: TGTGCCAGCTCAGCCGATTCTGGCAATCAGCCCCAGCATTTT
CDR3aa: CASSADSGNQPQHF
d_gene: -
len: 14
v_gene: TRBV18
j_gene: TRBJ1-5
abundance: many

CDR3nt: TGCGCCAGCAGCCAAGATTTCACAGGAGGTAATCGAAAACTGTTTTTT
CDR3aa: CASSQDFTGGNRKLFF
d_gene: -
len: 16
v_gene: TRBV4-3
j_gene: TRBJ1-4
abundance: few

CDR3nt: TGTGCCAGCAGCCCGGGACTAGCGGGGGATACGCAGTATTTT
CDR3aa: CASSPGLAGDTQYF
d_gene: TRBD2
len: 14
v_gene: TRBV7-3
j_gene: TRBJ2-3
abundance: many

CDR3nt: TGCAGCGTGGGACAGCTCTATGGCTACACCTTC
CDR3aa: CSVGQLYGYTF
d_gene: TRBD1
len: 11
v_gene: TRBV29-1
j_gene: TRBJ1-2
abundance: many

CDR3nt: TGTGCCAGCGGACCGTCCGGGACGGCGAATTCACCCCTCCACTTT
CDR3aa: CASGPSGTANSPLHF
d_gene: -
len: 15
v_gene: TRBV4-2
j_gene: TRBJ1-6
abundance: many

CDR3nt: TGTGCCACCGGGACTAGCAAACCGAACACAGATACGCAGTATTTT
CDR3aa: CATGTSKPNTDTQYF
d_gene: TRBD2
len: 15
v_gene: TRBV10-3
j_gene: TRBJ2-3
abundance: many

CDR3nt: TGTGCCAGCAGGGGGGGACAGGGTGTGACGGCCACTGAAGCTTTCTTT
CDR3aa: CASRGGQGVTATEAFF
d_gene: TRBD1
len: 16
v_gene: TRBV28
j_gene: TRBJ1-1
abundance: -

CDR3nt: TGCAGTGCTATCCCCCTTCTTCTGGGTCAGCCCCAGCATTTT
CDR3aa: CSAIPLLLGQPQHF
d_gene: -
len: 14
v_gene: TRBV20-1
j_gene: TRBJ1-5
abundance: -

CDR3nt: TGTGCCAGCAGCCCCGGTGACAGGGCTCAGCCCCAGCATTTT
CDR3aa: CASSPGDRAQPQHF
d_gene: TRBD1
len: 14
v_gene: TRBV5-5
j_gene: TRBJ1-5
abundance: many

CDR3nt: TGTGCCACCAGCAGAGATGGCGGTGGCTACACCTTC
CDR3aa: CATSRDGGGYTF
d_gene: -
len: 12
v_gene: TRBV15
j_gene: TRBJ1-2
abundance: many

CDR3nt: TGCGCCAGCAGCCAAGCATGGAGCAATCAGCCCCAGCATTTT
CDR3aa: CASSQAWSNQPQHF
d_gene: -
len: 14
v_gene: TRBV4-3
j_gene: TRBJ1-5
abundance: many

CDR3nt: TGTGCCAGCAGTTACAGGAGTTCTGGCACTGAAGCTTTCTTT
CDR3aa: CASSYRSSGTEAFF
d_gene: -
len: 14
v_gene: TRBV6-5
j_gene: TRBJ1-1
abundance: many

CDR3nt: TGCGCCAGCAGCCCAAGAGCGCAGGGGGCATACAATGAGCAGTTCTTC
CDR3aa: CASSPRAQGAYNEQFF
d_gene: TRBD1
len: 16
v_gene: TRBV4-3
j_gene: TRBJ2-1
abundance: many

CDR3nt: TGCAGTGCTAGAGACTACGTCGGGACTAGCGGGGGGGAGGTCAGCACAGATACGCAGTATTTT
CDR3aa: CSARDYVGTSGGEVSTDTQYF
d_gene: TRBD2
len: 21
v_gene: TRBV20-1
j_gene: TRBJ2-3
abundance: many

CDR3nt: TGCGCCAGCAGTCCCGGGCGCACAGATACGCAGTATTTT
CDR3aa: CASSPGRTDTQYF
d_gene: -
len: 13
v_gene: TRBV5-1
j_gene: TRBJ2-3
abundance: many

CDR3nt: TGTGCCAGCAGCCTCTTCAGCTCTAGCGGTCACAATGAGCAGTTCTTC
CDR3aa: CASSLFSSSGHNEQFF
d_gene: TRBD2
len: 16
v_gene: TRBV7-3
j_gene: TRBJ2-1
abundance: many

CDR3nt: TGCGCCAGCAGCTTGGACGGGCAGGGGAACACTGAAGCTTTCTTT
CDR3aa: CASSLDGQGNTEAFF
d_gene: -
len: 15
v_gene: TRBV5-1
j_gene: TRBJ1-1
abundance: many

CDR3nt: TGCAGTGCGTCGCTAGCGGGGGTACACGAGCAGTACTTC
CDR3aa: CSASLAGVHEQYF
d_gene: TRBD2
len: 13
v_gene: TRBV20-1
j_gene: TRBJ2-7
abundance: many

CDR3nt: TGTGCCAGCAGTTCGACCCGGGAGACCCAGTACTTC
CDR3aa: CASSSTRETQYF
d_gene: -
len: 12
v_gene: TRBV6-2/TRBV6-3
j_gene: TRBJ2-5
abundance: many

CDR3nt: TGTGCCAACGGACAGGGTTGGTACGAGCAGTACTTC
CDR3aa: CANGQGWYEQYF
d_gene: -
len: 12
v_gene: TRBV21-1
j_gene: TRBJ2-7
abundance: many

CDR3nt: TGTGCCAGCAGTTGGACAGGTCGCTCCTACGAGCAGTACTTC
CDR3aa: CASSWTGRSYEQYF
d_gene: TRBD1
len: 14
v_gene: TRBV12-3/TRBV12-4
j_gene: TRBJ2-7
abundance: many

CDR3nt: TGCGCCAGCAGTGAGAAAGGGTGGACAGTTAGCACAGATACGCAGTATTTT
CDR3aa: CASSEKGWTVSTDTQYF
d_gene: -
len: 17
v_gene: TRBV10-2
j_gene: TRBJ2-3
abundance: many

CDR3nt: TGTGCCAGCAGCGGGACGGATGAGCAGTTCTTC
CDR3aa: CASSGTDEQFF
d_gene: -
len: 11
v_gene: TRBV5-4
j_gene: TRBJ2-1
abundance: few

CDR3nt: TGTGCCAGCAGCGTAGATGGCGTCGGGGTATTGGCCGGGGAGCTGTTTTTT
CDR3aa: CASSVDGVGVLAGELFF
d_gene: -
len: 17
v_gene: TRBV9
j_gene: TRBJ2-2
abundance: many

CDR3nt: TGTGCCAGCAGCTTAGAGTACAGGGCGAATTATGGCTACACCTTC
CDR3aa: CASSLEYRANYGYTF
d_gene: -
len: 15
v_gene: TRBV11-2
j_gene: TRBJ1-2
abundance: many

CDR3nt: TGTGCCAGCAGTTATCTTCGTGAGCAGTTCTTC
CDR3aa: CASSYLREQFF
d_gene: -
len: 11
v_gene: TRBV6-5
j_gene: TRBJ2-1
abundance: many

CDR3nt: TGCAGTGTGCCCCCGGGGGGAGGGACAGATACGCAGTATTTT
CDR3aa: CSVPPGGGTDTQYF
d_gene: TRBD2
len: 14
v_gene: TRBV20-1
j_gene: TRBJ2-3
abundance: many

CDR3nt: TGCGCCAGCAGTGAAGGGACAGGGCCCCCTAACGAGCAGTACTTC
CDR3aa: CASSEGTGPPNEQYF
d_gene: TRBD1
len: 15
v_gene: TRBV10-2
j_gene: TRBJ2-7
abundance: many

CDR3nt: TGTGCCAGCAGCCAAGACCTGGGAACAACTTACGAGCAGTACTTC
CDR3aa: CASSQDLGTTYEQYF
d_gene: -
len: 15
v_gene: TRBV7-9
j_gene: TRBJ2-7
abundance: many

CDR3nt: TGCGCCAGCAGCCAAGATGAGATGAGGGGACACACCGGGGAGCTGTTTTTT
CDR3aa: CASSQDEMRGHTGELFF
d_gene: -
len: 17
v_gene: TRBV4-3
j_gene: TRBJ2-2
abundance: many

CDR3nt: TGCGCCAGCAGCTTGGCCATGTCCGCGGCCAGCAATGAGCAGTTCTTC
CDR3aa: CASSLAMSAASNEQFF
d_gene: -
len: 16
v_gene: TRBV5-1
j_gene: TRBJ2-1
abundance: many

CDR3nt: TGTGCCAGCAGCCCTGATGGCGGGGGGGCCTACAATGAGCAGTTCTTC
CDR3aa: CASSPDGGGAYNEQFF
d_gene: TRBD2
len: 16
v_gene: TRBV7-3
j_gene: TRBJ2-1
abundance: many

CDR3nt: TGTGCCAGCAGACCCCCAGGGTTACGGCAGCCCCAGCATTTT
CDR3aa: CASRPPGLRQPQHF
d_gene: -
len: 14
v_gene: TRBV6-5
j_gene: TRBJ1-5
abundance: many

CDR3nt: TGTGCCAGCAGCCAAGGACGGGACAGGGAAGAGACCCAGTACTTC
CDR3aa: CASSQGRDREETQYF
d_gene: TRBD1
len: 15
v_gene: TRBV4-2
j_gene: TRBJ2-5
abundance: many

CDR3nt: TGCAGCGTTTCCTGGTTGCACCGACAGGTCAGCTCCTACAATGAGCAGTTCTTC
CDR3aa: CSVSWLHRQVSSYNEQFF
d_gene: -
len: 18
v_gene: TRBV29-1
j_gene: TRBJ2-1
abundance: many

CDR3nt: TGTGCCAGCAGCCAAGCGAGGAAGTACGAGCAGTACTTC
CDR3aa: CASSQARKYEQYF
d_gene: -
len: 13
v_gene: TRBV14
j_gene: TRBJ2-7
abundance: many

CDR3nt: TGTGCCAGCAGCTTAGGGGGTGCCAGCTCCTACGAGCAGTACTTC
CDR3aa: CASSLGGASSYEQYF
d_gene: -
len: 15
v_gene: TRBV7-2
j_gene: TRBJ2-7
abundance: many

CDR3nt: TGTGCCAGCAGCCGGGTAGGGGTGTGGGAGACCCAGTACTTC
CDR3aa: CASSRVGVWETQYF
d_gene: -
len: 14
v_gene: TRBV7-2
j_gene: TRBJ2-5
abundance: many

CDR3nt: TGCAGTGCTAGAGCGACTAGCGGGGGGGCCCTTACCCAGTATTTT
CDR3aa: CSARATSGGALTQYF
d_gene: TRBD2
len: 15
v_gene: TRBV20-1
j_gene: TRBJ2-3
abundance: many

CDR3nt: TGCAGTGCTAGATATACGGTATCCTACAATGAGCAGTTCTTC
CDR3aa: CSARYTVSYNEQFF
d_gene: -
len: 14
v_gene: TRBV20-1
j_gene: TRBJ2-1
abundance: many

CDR3nt: TGTGCCAGCAGCTTTAAGGGTAATGAGCAGTTCTTC
CDR3aa: CASSFKGNEQFF
d_gene: -
len: 12
v_gene: TRBV11-2
j_gene: TRBJ2-1
abundance: many